Each of the 8 T cell receptor beta chains below was sequenced from the same sample in a study of technical replicates of blood from a handful of donors. The method was immunoSEQ multiplex PCR; TCRdb's version includes in-frame clones alone and lacks a portion of them. The sample includes tens of thousands of clones, 90% to 95% of them seen just once. Sequenced: T cells isolated from PBMCs. These receptors came from a human donor in good health.

The chain couples TRBV9 to TRBJ1-1; D unclear. CDR3 size: 14 residues. The V gene lost 3 bases and the J gene lost 5 bases, with 14 bases spanning the gap. Germline values: CDR1 SGDLS, CDR2 YYNGEE. The CDR3 loop is CASSGEAVGTEAFF. DNA of the CDR3: TGTGCCAGCAGCGGAGAGGCTGTCGGGACTGAAGCTTTCTTT.

The V gene is TRBV5-6, the J gene TRBJ2-7; the match to TRBD2 covers 11 bases. This CDR3 contains 13 residues. V gave up 3 bases and J gave up 5 bases; unmatched junction bases: 1. Germline V gene sequence: CDR1 SGHDT, CDR2 YYEEEE. The CDR3 bases are TGTGCCAGCAGCTCGGGACTAGCGGACGAGCAGTACTTC. Translating gives CASSSGLADEQYF. Filled out from reference TRBV5-6 and TRBJ2-7, the complete variable domain reads DAGVTQSPTHLIKTRGQQVTLRCSPKSGHDTVSWYQQALGQGPQFIFQYYEEEERQRGNFPDRFSGHQFPNYSSELNVNALLLGDSALYLCASSSGLADEQYFGPGTRLTVT.

This clone was detected once. The rearrangement links TRBV28 to TRBJ2-3; D gene unclear. This CDR3 has 13 residues. Germline CDR1 is MDHEN and CDR2 is SYDVKM. V was trimmed by 4 bases and J by 0 bases, leaving 5 bases between them. The CDR3 DNA reads TGTGCCAGCAGTTCCCCTAGCACAGATACGCAGTATTTT. Its protein is CASSSPSTDTQYF.

This clone was observed a single time. V is TRBV14 and J is TRBJ2-4, with D uncertain. The germline V and J ends were trimmed by 0 bases and 7 bases, with 4 bases remaining between them. Per the germline V gene, CDR1 is SGHDN and CDR2 is FVKESK. This CDR3 is built from 12 residues. DNA of the CDR3: TGTGCCAGCAGCCAAGAGAGGAACATTCAGTACTTC. It is translated as CASSQERNIQYF.

The J gene is TRBJ2-7, the V gene TRBV4-2, with a tentative D call TRBD2 (5 bases). The length of the CDR3 is 15 residues. Per the germline V gene, CDR1 is LGHNA and CDR2 is YNFKEQ. Between the trimmed V and J ends, which lost 0 bases and 0 bases, there was a span of 9 bases. The CDR3 region is CASSQDGGTSYEQYF. DNA of the CDR3: TGTGCCAGCAGCCAAGATGGAGGCACCTCCTACGAGCAGTACTTC.

The chain has TRBV23-1 and TRBJ1-1; TRBD1 matches at 8 bases. TRBV23-1 is reported as an ORF; its role is uncertain. This CDR3 is built from 16 residues. Trimming at V came to 6 bases and at J to 4 bases, leaving 13 bases not matched to a gene. The CDR3 loop reads CASSREDRECGTEAFF. Here the CDR3 DNA reads TGCGCCAGCAGCCGAGAGGACAGGGAGTGCGGCACTGAAGCTTTCTTT.

This chain uses TRBV6-5 with TRBJ1-2; TRBD1 is a possible D gene (5 bases). Germline-derived CDR1 and CDR2 are MNHEY and SVGAGI. V lost 2 bases to trimming and J lost 3 bases, with 7 bases between them. This CDR3 comprises 13 residues. In DNA, the CDR3 is TGTGCCAGCAGTTACGGGGGGGACTATGGCTACACCTTC. Amino acid sequence: CASSYGGDYGYTF.

The chain has TRBV5-1 and TRBJ1-2; D is ambiguous. V was cut by 4 bases and J by 4 bases, with 11 bases left in between. The CDR3 has 13 residues. Germline CDR1 reads SGHRS; CDR2 reads YFSETQ. The DNA for the CDR3 is TGCGCCAGCAGCCTGGAGAACAGCTATGGCTACACCTTC. Translated: CASSLENSYGYTF.